The present entry profiles one TCR beta chain with its context. No antigen is known for it. The record originates from a study of glioma-infiltrating T cells. General observations from the study: Above-expected tissue-blood divergence occurred in all gliomas, most in low-grade ones. CDR3 overlap between tissue and blood was very small.

CDR3 length: 15 amino acids. With V trimmed by 6 bases and J by 4 bases, 7 bases remained unmatched. The germline V gene has CDR1 MNHEY and CDR2 SVGEGT. The iRepertoire nested amplicon-rescue multiplex PCR amplified TCR alpha and beta CDR3s from RNA. For one-step reverse transcription and amplification, about 90-450 ng of tissue mRNA or PBMC total RNA was used. TCRdb recomputed calls from the multiplex PCR reads with MiXCR, one row per CDR3 protein. The sample contains fewer than 200,000 distinct CDR3 sequences, roughly a third of which appear only once. The sample consisted of glioma tissue, nonneoplastic brain tissue, or PBMCs (not recorded which). This sequence was found in a human donor with low-grade glioma or glioblastoma, undergoing nonglioma brain surgery, or in good health (not recorded which). This chain joins TRBV6-2 or TRBV6-3 and TRBJ2-3, with 10 bases aligning to TRBD2. CDR3 in amino acids: CASRTHLAGADTQYF. CDR3 coding DNA: TGTGCCAGCAGAACCCATCTAGCGGGAGCAGATACGCAGTATTTT.